Shown below are 28 T cell receptor beta chains from a single sample sequenced in a study of CD4 T cells in relation to SARS-CoV-2 and coronaviruses. Their specific antigens are unknown. Clones were read by immunoSEQ multiplex PCR, and TCRdb kept only the in-frame ones, dropping some. The sample yields fewer than 20,000 clones, 74% seen once. Before the COVID-19 pandemic, during about 2011-2019, CD4+ T cells were taken from unexposed donors. Isolation of CD4+ T cells took place after approximately 10 days in culture. The sequenced sample consisted of CD4+ T cells from PBMCs, cultured in vitro. Source of these receptors: a human donor in good health.

The chain recombines TRBV7-9 with TRBJ2-1; a weak D match, TRBD1 (6 bases). Germline CDR1 SEHNR, CDR2 FQNEAQ (reference sequence). This CDR3 has 13 amino acids. Trimming stripped 2 bases from V and 10 bases from J, with 12 bases between. CDR3: CASSLLYDREQFF. In nucleotides, the CDR3 is TGTGCCAGCAGCTTACTTTACGACAGGGAGCAGTTCTTC. Using reference TRBV7-9 and TRBJ2-1 for the parts outside the CDR3, the full variable domain is DTGVSQNPRHKITKRGQNVTFRCDPISEHNRLYWYRQTLGQGPEFLTYFQNEAQLEKSRLLSDRFSAERPKGSFSTLEIQRTEQGDSAMYLCASSLLYDREQFFGPGTRLTVL.

This clone was recorded a few times. V gene TRBV4-3 combines with J gene TRBJ1-6, with TRBD1 matching 7 bases. Germline V lookup: CDR1 LGHNA, CDR2 YSLEER. The CDR3 runs to 16 residues. J lost 9 bases, V lost 4 bases, and 12 bases had no gene match. CDR3 sequence reads: CASSPHKGPGGSPLHF. The CDR3 DNA is TGCGCCAGCAGCCCCCATAAAGGGCCAGGGGGTTCACCCCTCCACTTT.

The chain carries TRBV10-2 and TRBJ2-7; tentatively, D is TRBD1 (5 bases). CDR1 is WSHSY, CDR2 SAAADI, per germline. The CDR3 spans 13 residues. With 4 bases removed from V and 7 bases from J, the gap between germline ends came to 14 bases. CDR3: CASSVGRVDEQYF. Written as DNA, the CDR3 is TGCGCCAGCAGTGTGGGCAGGGTGGATGAGCAGTACTTC.

The rearrangement links TRBV4-3 to TRBJ2-7; D tentatively reads TRBD1 or TRBD2 (5 bases each). The CDR3 contains 16 residues. CDR1 is LGHNA, CDR2 YSLEER, per germline. The CDR3, as DNA: TGCGCCAGCAGCCACCTCTCGGGCCTAGGGACGGCCATAATCTTTGTC. Its translation is CASSHLSGLGTAIIFV.

The chain combines TRBV3-1 (or the pseudogene TRBV3-2) with TRBJ2-7; no clear D gene. CDR3 size: 14 residues. Germline V gives CDR1 LGHDT, CDR2 YNNKEL (reference sequence). V was clipped by 0 bases and J by 12 bases, with 18 bases between them. Here the CDR3 DNA reads TGTGCCAGCAGCCAAGATCTTAAGGCTATCAGTCTGTACTTC. This sequence encodes CASSQDLKAISLYF.

This clone was detected only once. This chain connects TRBV6-5 to TRBJ1-1; 9 bases are a match to TRBD1. Looked up from germline, CDR1 is MNHEY and CDR2 is SVGAGI. The trim removed 7 bases at V and 5 bases at J, leaving 8 bases unmatched. The CDR3 runs 14 residues. CDR3 sequence: CASTLDRGGTEAFF. Here the CDR3 DNA reads TGTGCCAGCACCCTGGACAGGGGAGGAACTGAAGCTTTCTTT.

V gene TRBV5-1 combines with J gene TRBJ1-2, with 7 bases matching TRBD1. The CDR3 has 14 amino acids. Germline V lookup: CDR1 SGHRS, CDR2 YFSETQ. With 0 bases clipped from V and 5 bases from J, the junction kept 4 bases outside the gene matches. The CDR3 sequence is CASSLEQGTYGYTF. CDR3 sequence (DNA): TGCGCCAGCAGCTTGGAACAGGGGACGTATGGCTACACCTTC.

The chain carries TRBV3-1 (or the pseudogene TRBV3-2) and TRBJ2-5; D may be TRBD2 (5 bases). Trimming took off 3 bases at V and 1 base at J, with 12 bases between the two ends. The germline CDR1 and CDR2 sequences are LGHDT and YNNKEL (reference sequence). There are 15 residues in the CDR3. The CDR3 nucleotides read TGTGCCAGCAGCCAGGGTCGCCTAGCCCAAGAGACCCAGTACTTC. It encodes CASSQGRLAQETQYF.

V gene TRBV6-5 combines with J gene TRBJ2-1; D is uncertain. Germline V lookup: CDR1 MNHEY, CDR2 SVGAGI. CDR3 size: 16 residues. Trimming took off 2 bases at V and 7 bases at J, with 18 bases between the two ends. For the CDR3, the DNA is TGTGCCAGCAGTTACGCCCAGCTAGGCCTGGAAAATGAGCAGTTCTTC. It is translated as CASSYAQLGLENEQFF.

The chain joins TRBV13 to TRBJ2-5, with 14 bases matching TRBD2. CDR1 and CDR2 (germline): PRHDT, FYEKMQ (reference sequence). The J segment lost 3 bases and the V segment lost 5 bases, leaving 8 bases of the junction unmatched. This CDR3 spans 17 amino acids. CDR3 DNA sequence: TGTGCCAGCAGCCCGGGACTAGCGGGGGTACTAGAAGAGACCCAGTACTTC. It codes for CASSPGLAGVLEETQYF.

V gene TRBV5-1 combines with J gene TRBJ2-5; D not resolved. The CDR3 contains 11 residues. Trimming took 0 bases from V and 3 from J, leaving 0 bases between them. The germline CDR1 and CDR2 sequences are SGHRS and YFSETQ. CDR3 loop: CASSLEETQYF. Written as DNA, the CDR3 is TGCGCCAGCAGCTTGGAAGAGACCCAGTACTTC. The whole variable domain, remainder taken from reference TRBV5-1 and TRBJ2-5, is KAGVTQTPRYLIKTRGQQVTLSCSPISGHRSVSWYQQTPGQGLQFLFEYFSETQRNKGNFPGRFSGRQFSNSRSEMNVSTLELGDSALYLCASSLEETQYFGPGTRLLVL.

The V call is TRBV5-1, the J call TRBJ2-6; D is unclear. The V gene's germline CDR1 is SGHRS and CDR2 YFSETQ. The CDR3 is 13 amino acids. V was pared by 6 bases and J by 4 bases, with 8 bases between. CDR3 DNA: TGCGCCAGCACCCCGGGCGGGGCCAACGTCCTGACTTTC. As protein: CASTPGGANVLTF.

The V gene is TRBV28, the J gene TRBJ2-7; D is uncertain. V lost 7 bases and J 7 bases, leaving 20 bases between the germline ends. CDR3 length: 14 amino acids. CDR1 MDHEN and CDR2 SYDVKM come from the germline V gene. The CDR3 region is CASISLGNHQEQYF. CDR3 sequence (DNA): TGTGCCAGCATCTCCCTAGGGAACCACCAGGAGCAGTACTTC.

DNA of the CDR3: TGTGCCAGCAGTGACACCATAGCGGGGACTAGCACAGATACGCAGTATTTT. Its translation: CASSDTIAGTSTDTQYF. This chain connects TRBV2 to TRBJ2-3; TRBD2 matches at 8 bases. This CDR3 comprises 17 residues. CDR1 SNHLY and CDR2 FYNNEI come from the germline V gene. J was trimmed by 0 bases and V by 3 bases; bases with no gene match: 8.

Worth noting for this clone: At one end, the junction sequence differs from germline, possibly due to a read error. The chain employs TRBV30 and TRBJ2-7, with D hard to call. Germline V gene sequence: CDR1 GTSNPN, CDR2 SVGIG (reference sequence). The CDR3 extends over 11 amino acids. The CDR3 reads CAWSVGKGLSF. The CDR3 nucleotides are TGTGCCTGGAGTGTAGGGAAGGGATTATCCTTC.

The rearrangement joins TRBV6-5 to TRBJ2-5, with TRBD1 matching 9 bases. The CDR3 loop spans 15 amino acids. The ends lost 6 bases at V and 2 bases at J; junction bases unmatched: 7. The germline V gene has CDR1 MNHEY and CDR2 SVGAGI. The chain's CDR3 is CASRGTGSRQETQYF. In DNA, the CDR3 is TGTGCCAGCAGAGGGACAGGGAGTCGGCAAGAGACCCAGTACTTC.

The chain carries TRBV6-5 and TRBJ1-6; D is unclear. CDR3 length: 13 residues. Germline CDR1 MNHEY, CDR2 SVGAGI. V was pared by 2 bases and J by 14 bases, with 13 bases between. The CDR3 coding sequence is TGTGCCAGCAGTTACCCCCGGTCCGGGGCCCTCCACTTT. Translating gives CASSYPRSGALHF.

This rearrangement joins TRBV10-3 to TRBJ1-1; a possible D gene is TRBD1 (5 bases). Trimming took off 6 bases at V and 5 bases at J, with 13 bases between the two ends. Looked up from germline, CDR1 is ENHRY and CDR2 is SYGVKD. The CDR3 covers 13 residues. This chain's CDR3 is CAIRALTGTEAFF. The DNA of the CDR3 is TGTGCCATCAGAGCCCTAACAGGTACTGAAGCTTTCTTT.

This clone was picked up a small number of times. As DNA, the CDR3 is TGTGCCAGTAGTTCCCAGGGACAGAGGTATGATTCACCCCTCCACTTT. Its protein is CASSSQGQRYDSPLHF. This rearrangement joins TRBV19 to TRBJ1-6; 7 nucleotides line up with TRBD1. CDR3 length: 16 residues. Per the germline V gene, CDR1 is LNHDA and CDR2 is SQIVND (reference sequence). With V trimmed by 5 bases and J by 8 bases, 12 bases remained unmatched. The whole variable domain, remainder taken from reference TRBV19 and TRBJ1-6, is DGGITQSPKYLFRKEGQNVTLSCEQNLNHDAMYWYRQDPGQGLRLIYYSQIVNDFQKGDIAEGYSVSREKKESFPLTVTSAQKNPTAFYLCASSSQGQRYDSPLHFGNGTRLTVT.

To note about this clone: One junction end does not reproduce the germline sequence, and a read error may be involved. V and J are TRBV11-2 and TRBJ1-2; D remains ambiguous. Germline-derived CDR1 and CDR2 are SGHAT and FQNNGV. This CDR3 spans 11 amino acids. This CDR3 reads CASSSYTSALF. CDR3 sequence (DNA): TGTGCCAGCAGCTCGTACACTTCTGCCCTCTTC.

The chain links TRBV5-5 to TRBJ1-1, with D perhaps TRBD1 (5 bases). This CDR3 comprises 14 residues. Trimming removed 4 bases at V and 5 bases at J, with 15 bases between. Per the germline V gene, CDR1 is SGHKS and CDR2 is YYEKEE (reference sequence). The CDR3 bases are TGTGCCAGCAGCCCGAGGGGAGGCCCAACTGAAGCTTTCTTT. Protein sequence: CASSPRGGPTEAFF.

The rearrangement links TRBV30 to TRBJ2-1, with D uncertain. The V end lost 5 bases, the J end lost 5 bases, and 10 bases lay between the germline ends. Germline values: CDR1 GTSNPN, CDR2 SVGIG (reference sequence). This CDR3 contains 12 residues. The DNA of the CDR3 is TGTGCCTGGGGTAGACCCCACAATGAGCAGTTCTTC. Translating gives CAWGRPHNEQFF.

The CDR3: CASTPGSSTDTQYF. The CDR3 DNA reads TGTGCCAGCACCCCGGGCTCTAGCACAGATACGCAGTATTTT. The chain couples TRBV9 to TRBJ2-3; no reliable D call. Germline V gives CDR1 SGDLS, CDR2 YYNGEE. The length of the CDR3 is 14 residues. V lost 6 bases and J lost 0, with 11 bases in between.

This clone was seen a handful of times. The rearrangement links TRBV30 to TRBJ1-5; a possible D gene is TRBD1 (5 bases). V lost 2 bases to trimming and J lost 4 bases, with 9 bases between them. CDR1 is GTSNPN, CDR2 SVGIG, per germline (reference sequence). CDR3 length: 13 residues. For the CDR3, the DNA is TGTGCCTGGAGTCCGGACATAAATCAGCCCCAGCATTTT. It is translated as CAWSPDINQPQHF.

The chain couples TRBV19 to TRBJ1-1, with D possibly matching TRBD1 (5 bases). In germline, CDR1 is LNHDA, CDR2 SQIVND (reference sequence). V lost 6 bases and J lost 1, with 18 bases in between. This CDR3 is 16 amino acids long. The CDR3 spells CASRKTGTGANTEAFF. The CDR3, as DNA: TGTGCCAGTAGAAAAACTGGAACTGGGGCGAACACTGAAGCTTTCTTT.

The V gene is TRBV7-9, the J gene TRBJ2-1, with 11 bases that match TRBD2. The CDR3 runs to 17 residues. Germline V CDR1 and CDR2: SEHNR, FQNEAQ (reference sequence). V was pared by 8 bases and J by 9 bases, with 18 bases of the junction left unmatched. In DNA form, the CDR3 reads TGTGCCAGCTGTTTTAGCGGGGGGGCCGGTAAAAACGGTGAGCAGTTCTTC. Amino acids: CASCFSGGAGKNGEQFF.

This chain links TRBV3-1 (or the pseudogene TRBV3-2) with TRBJ1-3; 8 nucleotides match TRBD1. The trim removed 2 bases at V and 2 bases at J, leaving 11 bases unmatched. The CDR3 is made up of 18 amino acids. Per germline, CDR1 LGHDT and CDR2 YNNKEL (reference sequence). CDR3 sequence reads: CASSQFLGRGLTGNTIYF. The CDR3, as DNA: TGTGCCAGCAGCCAATTCCTGGGCAGGGGGCTGACTGGAAACACCATATATTTT.

The chain recombines TRBV4-1 with TRBJ1-2, with a weak D call TRBD1 (6 bases). Trimming removed 2 bases from V and 0 bases from J, with 22 bases in between. Germline V gene sequence: CDR1 MGHRA, CDR2 YSYEKL. CDR3 length: 19 amino acids. CDR3 sequence reads: CASSQRNPGGQKANYGYTF. DNA of the CDR3: TGCGCCAGCAGCCAAAGAAACCCCGGGGGACAAAAAGCTAACTATGGCTACACCTTC.